This T cell receptor beta chain was sequenced in a study of T cells in Graves' hyperthyroidism and ophthalmopathy (dated by TCRdb to about 2019). For the wider study: Peripheral blood was sampled at the time of initial diagnosis, prior to any treatment. Prospective prediction of ophthalmopathy was tested in an independent validation cohort of fewer than 20 hyperthyroidism patients and 17 patients who later progressed to ophthalmopathy. To identify TCR V-J signatures that set the groups apart, the researchers used a discovery cohort of more than 95 patients, made up of roughly 40 with Graves' ophthalmopathy and 57 with stable Graves' hyperthyroidism. In over five Graves' hyperthyroidism patients, the study also compared T-cell repertoires from thyroid tissue with T-cell repertoires from blood. The paper describes TCR Vbeta CDR3 sequencing of some 130 peripheral blood samples, made up of 43 ophthalmopathy patients, roughly 75 hyperthyroidism patients and 17 progressor patients. Once sampling was done, hyperthyroidism patients were given methimazole at a starting dose of 30 mg daily, whereas ophthalmopathy patients were given high-dose intravenous methylprednisolone. For training and testing, the 80 to 100 patients in the discovery cohort were randomly divided in a 7:3 ratio.

Paper-wide results and their limitations: In validation, the model predicted progression to ophthalmopathy with roughly 70% sensitivity and 72% to 75% specificity, a median of roughly seven months before onset. Sample size was not statistically predetermined, and blinding of investigators to group allocation was not performed. Most expanded thyroid clonotypes (frequency above 0.001) were also detected in blood, suggesting blood repertoires may reflect thyroid immune responses. A 13 V-J signature model separated ophthalmopathy from stable hyperthyroidism, with about 88% sensitivity and about 81% specificity in cross-validation and 80%/75% in testing.

TCR beta CDR3 regions were amplified from RNA transcripts. For the first round of RT-PCR on the TCR CDR3, the HTBI primer set was used together with the Qiagen OneStep RT-PCR kit. A second multiplex PCR round built the libraries, followed by size selection and purification. The libraries were sequenced on an Illumina HiSeq2000 using paired-end 100 bp reads. The original methods were these. SOAPnuke was used to process the raw data, removing reads that contained adapters or uncalled bases, had a mean Phred below 15, or lacked an exact match to the constant primer or identifier. High-quality paired reads were merged with COPE v1.2.5, and unique nucleotide sequences were defined as clonotypes. Clonotypes were aligned to IMGT TRBV, TRBD and TRBJ reference segments using MiTCR v1.1. The analysis was restricted to V-J combinations with a frequency above 0.0001, which together covered 99% to 99.2% of the repertoires. The TCS score was defined as F50 (clonal expansion) divided by E x V (chaos), with BLOSUM62-based TCRdist calculated between CDR3 peptides within each V-J. Welch's t-statistics and random forest reduced some 510 V-J features to about 12, which were used in a naive Bayes classifier (R e1071). TCRdb's own reprocessing of the public reads used fastp at Q25 and MiXCR and kept productive beta chains. Rows matching on CDR3 protein sequence are summarized as one entry with the most common DNA and genes. TCRdb, not the authors, supplied the V and J calls. In all, the sample holds hundreds of thousands of distinct CDR3 sequences, and roughly 14% of those were seen once. 13% of the sample rests with the top ten.

Comment on this clonotype: Its binding antigen is unknown. Qualities for individual bases were not recorded, and no much larger clone is one base off.

Moderately to severely active disease, a Clinical Activity Score of at least 3, a NOSPECS grade of at least 4, and a duration under 3 months were present in ophthalmopathy patients. Patients with uncontrolled infections, other autoimmune diseases, pregnancy or lactation were excluded. Diagnoses were established on the basis of clinical symptoms, serum thyroxine and TRAb, thyroid ultrasound, and orbital computed tomography. PBMCs were isolated from around 10 ml of fresh peripheral blood by Ficoll-Paque density gradient centrifugation. Total RNA was extracted with Trizol reagent, and quality was checked on an Agilent 2100 Bioanalyzer. Trimming at the junction amounts to 6 bases on V and 4 bases on J, and the germline ends lie 6 bases apart. Taken from cysteine to phenylalanine, the CDR3 has 12 residues. Only CDR3 DNA remains: 36 bases, in frame from the first base. Sequences ENHRY (CDR1) and SYGVKD (CDR2) are obtained from the germline V gene.

The clonotype comes from a man aged 18 to 30 with Graves' ophthalmopathy. The rearrangement combines TRBV10-3 with TRBJ2-2, with no confidently assigned D gene. Sequencing was carried out using blood. The nucleotide sequence is TGTGCCATCAGCTCTGCCACCGGGGAGCTGTTTTTT. It codes for CAISSATGELFF.